This record concerns one T cell receptor beta chain sequence. The identical CDR3 is also encoded by other nucleotide sequences in the sample. CDR1 is ENHRY, CDR2 SYGVKD, per germline. V dropped 4 bases and J dropped 1; count of bases not matched to a gene: 2. CDR3 length equals 14 residues. This record belongs to a study of blood T cell repertoires in COVID-19. At the level of the study: The United States, Italy and Spain supplied acute and convalescent COVID-19 samples. T cells, B-cell-depleted T cells, or PBMCs supplied cDNA or gDNA.

The Seattle patients joined while their infection was active and were tracked longitudinally afterward. Authors' methods: Nucleated cell number was recorded as an estimate derived from reference gene primer amplification. The protocol was immunoSEQ multiplex PCR, while the TCRdb copy is restricted to in-frame clones and leaves out a portion. The V and J calls and clone size come from that table; D and trimming were worked out from the DNA. This table has about 200,000 clones, around four fifths appearing once. Input material: peripheral blood. The chain links TRBV10-3 to TRBJ1-1; 8 nucleotides line up with TRBD1. The TCR sequence derives from a man aged 55 to 70 with COVID-19, enrolled during active disease. CDR3 residues: CAISVRGQNTEAFF. The DNA for the CDR3 is TGTGCCATCAGTGTCAGGGGGCAGAACACTGAAGCTTTCTTT.